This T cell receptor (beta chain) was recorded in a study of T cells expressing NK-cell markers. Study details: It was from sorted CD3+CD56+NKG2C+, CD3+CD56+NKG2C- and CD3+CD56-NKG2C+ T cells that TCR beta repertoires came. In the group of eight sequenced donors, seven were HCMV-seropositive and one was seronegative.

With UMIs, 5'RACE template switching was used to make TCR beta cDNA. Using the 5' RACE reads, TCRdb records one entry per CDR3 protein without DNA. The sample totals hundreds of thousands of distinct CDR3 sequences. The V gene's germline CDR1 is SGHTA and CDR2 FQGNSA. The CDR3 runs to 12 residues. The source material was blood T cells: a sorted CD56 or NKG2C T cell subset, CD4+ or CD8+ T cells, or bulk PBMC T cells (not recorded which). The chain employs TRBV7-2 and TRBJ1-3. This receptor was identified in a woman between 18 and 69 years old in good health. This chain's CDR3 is CASSNSGNTIYF. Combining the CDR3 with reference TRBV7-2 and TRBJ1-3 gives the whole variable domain GAGVSQSPSNKVTEKGKDVELRCDPISGHTALYWYRQSLGQGLEFLIYFQGNSAPDKSGLPSDRFSAERTGGSVSTLTIQRTQQEDSAVYLCASSNSGNTIYFGEGSWLTVV.